This TCR beta chain was sequenced in a study of neurological immune-mediated disorders. Findings and limits, study-wide: HTLV-1-associated myelopathy had the most TCR clonal expansion, and multiple sclerosis had the least, less than healthy controls.

Indicated time point: longitudinal time-point 1 (baseline). The unsorted libraries were produced from 2 million PBMCs held at -80 C. Synthesis of cDNA was carried out by template-switch 5'RACE. The reaction used 10-nucleotide random UMIs. Every sequencing run produced over 180 million TCR-beta sequences, and the sequences from any one run covered 15-18 subjects. TCRdb redid the calling of the 5' RACE reads with MiXCR, one entry per CDR3 protein. The data hold tens of thousands of distinct CDR3 sequences, with 3% to 3.5% observed a single time. The CDR3 length is 16 residues. Trimming at V came to 0 bases and at J to 4 bases, leaving 6 bases not matched to a gene. Germline V gives CDR1 LNHNV, CDR2 YYDKDF (reference sequence). The sample holds many counts of this clonotype. The antigen is not known.

The J gene is TRBJ1-2, the V gene TRBV15, with 9 nucleotides matching TRBD1. Sequences were obtained from PBMCs. The sequence was collected from an older woman with multiple sclerosis. CDR3 DNA: TGTGCCACCAGCAGAGATAATACAGGGGGCATCTATGGCTACACCTTC. The encoded protein is CATSRDNTGGIYGYTF.